These 28 T cell receptor beta chains came from one sample sequenced in a study of T cells after yellow fever vaccination. TCRdb redid the calling of the 5' RACE reads with MiXCR, one entry per CDR3 protein. Counted here are some 260,000 distinct CDR3 sequences, approximately 5.2% occurring once; the ten biggest clones make up less than 3.5%. This material consisted of CD4+ T cells sorted from PBMCs, taken on the day of the yellow fever booster vaccination. These receptors were taken from a man between 18 and 29 years old who received the YFV17D yellow fever vaccine.

In this sample, this clonotype turned up many times. CDR3 DNA sequence: TGTGCCAGCAGCTTGATGACGAGTTCCTACAATGAGCAGTTCTTC. Its protein product is CASSLMTSSYNEQFF. This chain uses TRBV5-4 with TRBJ2-1; D gene ambiguous. Germline CDR1 reads SGHNT; CDR2 reads YYREEE (reference sequence). The CDR3 loop spans 15 amino acids. With 1 base removed from V and 1 base from J, the gap between germline ends came to 9 bases.

The chain joins TRBV20-1 to TRBJ2-1; 8 bases agree with TRBD1. J lost 9 bases, V lost 5 bases, and 6 bases had no gene match. The CDR3 runs 12 residues. CDR1 is DFQATT, CDR2 SNEGSKA, per germline (reference sequence). The CDR3 sequence: CSADGQGSEQFF. The CDR3 DNA reads TGCAGTGCTGATGGACAGGGCAGTGAGCAGTTCTTC.

In its sample, this clonotype was seen a few times. The chain employs TRBV7-9 and TRBJ1-2, with 9 nucleotides matching TRBD1. Per the germline V gene, CDR1 is SEHNR and CDR2 is FQNEAQ (reference sequence). The length of the CDR3 is 14 residues. Losses at the gene ends were 5 bases for V and 5 bases for J; bases not matched to a gene: 6. CDR3 sequence: CASSPWDRVYGYTF. The CDR3 DNA follows: TGTGCCAGCAGCCCGTGGGACAGGGTATATGGCTACACCTTC.

This rearrangement joins TRBV18 to TRBJ1-2, with D uncertain. The CDR3 totals 11 residues. V lost 2 bases, J lost 8 bases, and 6 bases lay in between. Germline V CDR1 and CDR2: KGHSH, LQKENI. CDR3 region: CASSPVEGYTF. In DNA form, the CDR3 reads TGTGCCAGCTCACCAGTGGAAGGCTACACCTTC.

This rearrangement joins TRBV27 to TRBJ2-3; a weak D match, TRBD2 (6 bases). V dropped 5 bases and J dropped 7 bases, with 13 bases sitting between them. The CDR3 sequence is 13 residues long. Germline values: CDR1 MNHEY, CDR2 SMNVEV (reference sequence). As DNA, the CDR3 is TGTGCCAGCAGTGAAGGGACTCGCTATACGCAGTATTTT. Amino acids: CASSEGTRYTQYF.

V and J are TRBV6-2 or TRBV6-3 and TRBJ2-1; 9 bases line up with TRBD2. Germline V CDR1 and CDR2: MNHEY, SVGEGT. J lost 3 bases, V lost 2 bases, and 8 bases had no gene match. The CDR3 extends over 17 amino acids. The CDR3 region is CASSYELASGDYNEQFF. CDR3 sequence (DNA): TGTGCCAGCAGTTACGAGTTGGCTAGCGGGGACTACAATGAGCAGTTCTTC.

The chain employs TRBV5-4 and TRBJ1-2, with D perhaps TRBD1 (5 bases). Germline CDR1 and CDR2: SGHNT and YYREEE (reference sequence). Trimming pared 1 base from V and 8 bases from J, leaving 12 bases between. The CDR3 totals 13 residues. The CDR3 protein is CASSLPGVGGYTF. The CDR3 DNA follows: TGTGCCAGCAGCTTGCCGGGGGTAGGCGGCTACACCTTC.

In this sample, this clonotype turned up many times. The J gene is TRBJ2-1, the V gene TRBV20-1; D may correspond to TRBD1 or TRBD2 (5 bases each). The V end was cut by 3 bases, the J end by 12 bases, with 15 bases between. The CDR3 extends over 12 amino acids. Looked up from germline, CDR1 is DFQATT and CDR2 is SNEGSKA (reference sequence). DNA for the CDR3: TGCAGTGCTAGTAACCCCGGGGCGGGGCAGTTCTTC. Amino acids: CSASNPGAGQFF.

V and J are TRBV6-5 and TRBJ1-2; 8 positions agree with TRBD1. Per germline, CDR1 MNHEY and CDR2 SVGAGI. J lost 4 bases, V lost 6 bases, and 10 bases had no gene match. The CDR3 is 15 residues long. DNA for the CDR3: TGTGCCAGCAGCCAGAGTGAGGACAGGGTCTATGGCTACACCTTC. As protein: CASSQSEDRVYGYTF.

The J gene is TRBJ2-7, the V gene TRBV6-5, with 8 bases matching TRBD1. This CDR3 has 14 amino acids. Germline values: CDR1 MNHEY, CDR2 SVGAGI. V lost 4 bases to trimming and J lost 2 bases; unmatched junction nucleotides: 4. The CDR3 region is CASSLTGAPYEQYF. CDR3 coding DNA: TGTGCCAGCAGTTTGACAGGGGCCCCCTACGAGCAGTACTTC.

There are a few counts of this clonotype. The chain carries TRBV5-1 and TRBJ1-6, with D perhaps TRBD1 (6 bases). CDR1 SGHRS and CDR2 YFSETQ come from the germline V gene. The CDR3 is 14 amino acids. V was cut by 4 bases and J by 5 bases, with 10 bases left in between. CDR3: CASSGGRDNSPLHF. In DNA form, the CDR3 reads TGCGCCAGCAGCGGGGGCAGGGATAATTCACCCCTCCACTTT.

The V gene is TRBV4-3, the J gene TRBJ1-6; the D gene is possibly TRBD1 (5 bases). Germline V gene lookup returns CDR1 LGHNA and CDR2 YSLEER. V was cut by 0 bases and J by 14 bases, with 11 bases left in between. The CDR3 spans 13 residues. The DNA of the CDR3 is TGCGCCAGCAGCCAAGATCGGACATTGGCCCTCCACTTT. It is translated as CASSQDRTLALHF.

This clonotype was counted at least ten times. The J gene is TRBJ2-1, the V gene TRBV12-3 or TRBV12-4; D gene ambiguous. The V gene lost 6 bases and the J gene lost 7 bases, with 7 bases spanning the gap. The CDR3 runs 11 residues. The CDR3 region is CASSPLNEQFF. The CDR3 DNA sequence: TGTGCCAGCAGCCCCTTGAATGAGCAGTTCTTC.

The rearrangement joins TRBV10-3 to TRBJ1-5; D may be TRBD1 (5 bases). Trimming left V 0 bases short and J 0 bases short, with 9 bases between. The CDR3 sequence is 16 residues long. CDR1 and CDR2 (germline): ENHRY, SYGVKD. The chain's CDR3 is CAISESRGYSNQPQHF. CDR3 in DNA: TGTGCCATCAGTGAGTCGAGGGGATATAGCAATCAGCCCCAGCATTTT.

This clonotype showed up just a few times. The chain employs TRBV7-3 and TRBJ2-5; D may be TRBD1 (6 bases). Germline V lookup: CDR1 SGHTA, CDR2 FQGTGA. The CDR3 consists of 13 residues. V lost 5 bases, J lost 5 bases, and 12 bases lay in between. The CDR3 protein is CASSLNRVETQYF. The CDR3 bases are TGTGCCAGCAGCCTAAACAGGGTGGAGACCCAGTACTTC.

This clonotype appeared a few times. The V call is TRBV6-1, the J call TRBJ1-2; D may be TRBD1 (5 bases). This CDR3 has 13 amino acids. CDR1 and CDR2 (germline): MNHNS, SASEGT. The V end lost 6 bases, the J end lost 4 bases, and 12 bases lay between the germline ends. The CDR3 sequence is CASRTDNFYGYTF. CDR3 bases: TGTGCCAGCAGGACAGACAATTTCTATGGCTACACCTTC.

This clonotype was counted at least ten times. DNA of the CDR3: TGTGCCAGCAGCTTAGGGCGGGCGACGAACACTGAAGCTTTCTTT. As protein: CASSLGRATNTEAFF. V and J are TRBV7-2 and TRBJ1-1; D gene uncertain. Germline loops: CDR1 SGHTA, CDR2 FQGNSA. This CDR3 has 15 amino acids. With 1 base removed from V and 1 base from J, the gap between germline ends came to 10 bases.

Ten or more counts support this clonotype. The chain has TRBV11-2 and TRBJ2-5; TRBD1 matches 8 bases. Germline trimming cut 6 bases from V and 5 bases from J; bases unmatched to any gene: 5. This CDR3 is built from 13 residues. The V gene's germline CDR1 is SGHAT and CDR2 FQNNGV. CDR3 in DNA: TGTGCCAGCAGATTTACAGGGGGGGAGACCCAGTACTTC. Protein: CASRFTGGETQYF.

This clonotype was observed a handful of times. CDR3 region: CASSQDLDGTGANVLTF. The CDR3 coding sequence is TGTGCCAGCAGCCAAGATCTTGACGGCACTGGGGCCAACGTCCTGACTTTC. The chain couples TRBV4-2 to TRBJ2-6; D is unclear. Germline CDR1 LGHNA, CDR2 YNFKEQ. The CDR3 runs to 17 residues. V lost 0 bases and J 2 bases, leaving 11 bases between the germline ends.

This clonotype appeared many times. The J gene is TRBJ2-7, the V gene TRBV20-1; D uncertain. The CDR3 runs 12 residues. Germline lookup yields CDR1 DFQATT and CDR2 SNEGSKA (reference sequence). V lost 3 bases, J lost 1 base, and 7 bases lay in between. CDR3 amino acids: CSARGISYEQYF. DNA for the CDR3: TGCAGTGCTAGGGGGATTTCCTACGAGCAGTACTTC.

In this sample, this clonotype turned up a few times. V usage is TRBV11-2 and J usage is TRBJ2-1; TRBD2 agrees at 13 bases. Germline-derived CDR1 and CDR2 are SGHAT and FQNNGV. Trimming cost V 2 bases and J 3 bases; bases outside gene matches: 1. This CDR3 has 16 amino acids. The CDR3 spells CASSLRLAGGYNEQFF. DNA for the CDR3: TGTGCCAGCAGCTTACGACTAGCGGGGGGCTACAATGAGCAGTTCTTC.

This clonotype has just a few counts. V and J are TRBV20-1 and TRBJ1-6; weak D call: TRBD1 (5 bases). The CDR3 sequence is 17 residues long. Trimming stripped 0 bases from V and 5 bases from J, with 17 bases between. CDR1 and CDR2 from the germline V gene are DFQATT and SNEGSKA (reference sequence). The CDR3 region has the DNA TGCAGTGCTAGAGATCTAAGGAGGCAGGGACATAATTCACCCCTCCACTTT. It codes for CSARDLRRQGHNSPLHF.

The gene calls are TRBV24-1 and TRBJ2-3; D is uncertain. V shed 3 bases and J shed 8 bases, with 11 bases lying between them. Germline values: CDR1 KGHDR, CDR2 SFDVKD. The CDR3 extends over 13 amino acids. The CDR3 is CATSDAERGTQYF. The CDR3 nucleotides read TGTGCCACCAGTGATGCTGAGCGCGGTACGCAGTATTTT.

The rearrangement joins TRBV20-1 to TRBJ1-1; 8 nucleotides line up with TRBD1. The CDR3 spans 15 residues. The germline V gene has CDR1 DFQATT and CDR2 SNEGSKA (reference sequence). Losses at the gene ends were 5 bases for V and 1 base for J; bases not matched to a gene: 9. This chain's CDR3 is CSASSSGTGNTEAFF. DNA for the CDR3: TGCAGTGCTTCTAGTTCCGGGACAGGGAACACTGAAGCTTTCTTT.

This clonotype has a handful of counts. This chain joins TRBV2 and TRBJ2-4, with a possible D match to TRBD2 (5 bases). Trimming cost V 7 bases and J 10 bases, with 11 bases left between them. CDR3 length equals 11 residues. The V gene's germline CDR1 is SNHLY and CDR2 FYNNEI. This CDR3 reads CASKLGEIQYF. The CDR3 nucleotides are TGTGCCAGCAAGCTCGGGGAAATTCAGTACTTC.

The genes are TRBV5-1 and TRBJ2-3; 9 positions agree with TRBD2. The CDR3 covers 16 residues. The ends lost 7 bases at V and 4 bases at J; junction bases unmatched: 13. The germline V gene encodes CDR1 SGHRS and CDR2 YFSETQ. The CDR3 DNA reads TGCGCCAGCGTATTTCAACCCGGGACTAGCTCAGATACGCAGTATTTT. It encodes CASVFQPGTSSDTQYF. Drawing the rest from reference TRBV5-1 and TRBJ2-3, the complete variable domain is KAGVTQTPRYLIKTRGQQVTLSCSPISGHRSVSWYQQTPGQGLQFLFEYFSETQRNKGNFPGRFSGRQFSNSRSEMNVSTLELGDSALYLCASVFQPGTSSDTQYFGPGTRLTVL.

The sample holds many counts of this clonotype. The rearrangement joins TRBV5-5 to TRBJ1-5; D unclear. V dropped 4 bases and J dropped 2 bases, with 16 bases sitting between them. The CDR3 spans 16 residues. Germline V gives CDR1 SGHKS, CDR2 YYEKEE (reference sequence). The CDR3 sequence: CASSTNFGSGNQPQHF. The CDR3 DNA reads TGTGCCAGCAGCACGAACTTTGGATCTGGCAATCAGCCCCAGCATTTT. Full variable domain (outside the CDR3, taken from reference TRBV5-5 and TRBJ1-5): DAGVTQSPTHLIKTRGQQVTLRCSPISGHKSVSWYQQVLGQGPQFIFQYYEKEERGRGNFPDRFSARQFPNYSSELNVNALLLGDSALYLCASSTNFGSGNQPQHFGDGTRLSIL.

The chain joins TRBV27 to TRBJ2-3; a possible D gene is TRBD2 (5 bases). The V and J ends lost 5 bases and 4 bases respectively, with 25 bases between them. The CDR3 covers 18 residues. Germline loops: CDR1 MNHEY, CDR2 SMNVEV (reference sequence). The CDR3 nucleotides are TGTGCCAGCAGTAACCCGATAGCCGCTCCTAGCACCGCAGATACGCAGTATTTT. Protein product: CASSNPIAAPSTADTQYF.